This TCR beta chain was recorded in a study of T cell repertoires in cytomegalovirus infection. Overall study: The study used recently identified HLA-C-restricted and well-studied HLA-B-restricted CMV epitopes. Public TCR beta signatures were indicative of both CMV infection and a matching HLA type.

Germline CDR1 is WNHNN and CDR2 is SYGVQD (reference sequence). The CDR3 extends over 10 amino acids. Trimming shortened V by 8 bases and J by 10 bases, and 9 bases separated the two germline ends. This clonotype was seen a handful of times. Its antigen is not known. Study-wide results and limits: In two of eight donors, the top clonotype was HLA-C-restricted CMV-specific. Cumulative public TCR beta family frequency identified CMV carriers with the relevant HLA.

TCRdb re-called the reads with MiXCR, one entry per CDR3 protein. This repertoire shows about 740,000 distinct CDR3 sequences, around a third found once; its top ten account for 15% to 20%. The V and J genes are TRBV10-1 and TRBJ2-1; D is unresolved. This receptor was obtained from a human donor in good health (CMV status not recorded). Some clones in this sample may be carry-over from other donors' samples. Sequenced here: cultured PBMCs, sampled from culture after CMV antigen stimulation. The DNA of the CDR3 is TGCGCCAGCTTCCTGGGGGAGCAGTTCTTC. Amino acids: CASFLGEQFF.